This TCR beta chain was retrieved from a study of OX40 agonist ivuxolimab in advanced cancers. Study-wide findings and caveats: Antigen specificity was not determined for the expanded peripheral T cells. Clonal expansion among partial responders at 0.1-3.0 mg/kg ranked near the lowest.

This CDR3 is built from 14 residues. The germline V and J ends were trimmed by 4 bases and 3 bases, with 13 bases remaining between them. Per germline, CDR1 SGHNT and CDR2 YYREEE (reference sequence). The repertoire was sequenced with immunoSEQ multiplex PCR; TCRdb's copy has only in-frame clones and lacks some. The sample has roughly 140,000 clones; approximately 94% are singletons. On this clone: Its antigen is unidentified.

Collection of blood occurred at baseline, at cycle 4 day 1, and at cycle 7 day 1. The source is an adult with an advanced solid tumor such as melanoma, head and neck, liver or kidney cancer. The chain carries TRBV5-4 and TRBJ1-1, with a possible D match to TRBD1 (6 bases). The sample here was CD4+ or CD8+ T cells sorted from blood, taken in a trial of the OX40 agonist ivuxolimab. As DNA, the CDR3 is TGTGCCAGCAGCCTTCAAGGGGGGGACACTGAAGCTTTCTTT. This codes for CASSLQGGDTEAFF.